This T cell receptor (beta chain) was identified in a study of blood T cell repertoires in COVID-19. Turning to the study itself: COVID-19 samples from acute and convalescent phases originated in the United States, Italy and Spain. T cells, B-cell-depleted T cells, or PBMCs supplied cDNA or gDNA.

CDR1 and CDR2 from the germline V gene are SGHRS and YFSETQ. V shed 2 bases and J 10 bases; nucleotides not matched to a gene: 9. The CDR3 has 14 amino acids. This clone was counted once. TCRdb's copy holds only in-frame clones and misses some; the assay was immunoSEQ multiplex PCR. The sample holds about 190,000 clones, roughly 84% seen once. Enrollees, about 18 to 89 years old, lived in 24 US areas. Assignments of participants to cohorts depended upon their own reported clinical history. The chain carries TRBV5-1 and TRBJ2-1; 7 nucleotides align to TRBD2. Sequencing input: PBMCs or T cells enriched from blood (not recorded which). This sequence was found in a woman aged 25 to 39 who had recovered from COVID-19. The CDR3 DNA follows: TGCGCCAGCAGCTTAGGACTAGAGGTAACCGAGCAGTTCTTC. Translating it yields CASSLGLEVTEQFF.